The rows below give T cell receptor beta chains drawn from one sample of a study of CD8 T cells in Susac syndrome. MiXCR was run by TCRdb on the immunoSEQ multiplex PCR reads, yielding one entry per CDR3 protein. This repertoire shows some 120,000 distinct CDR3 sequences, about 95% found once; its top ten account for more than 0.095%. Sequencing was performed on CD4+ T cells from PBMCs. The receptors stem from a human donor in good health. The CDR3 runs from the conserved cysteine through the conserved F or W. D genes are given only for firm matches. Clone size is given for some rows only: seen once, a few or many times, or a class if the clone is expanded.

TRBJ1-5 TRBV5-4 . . TGTGCCAGCAGCTCCCGGGACGGAAATCAGCCCCAGCATTTT CASSSRDGNQPQHF
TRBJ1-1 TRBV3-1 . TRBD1 TGTGCCAGCAGTTACAGGGGGCGCCCGGGCACTGAAGCTTTCTTT CASSYRGRPGTEAFF
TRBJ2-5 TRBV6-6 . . TGTGCCAGCAGTTACTCGGGGAAGGGTAACCAAGAGACCCAGTACTTC CASSYSGKGNQETQYF
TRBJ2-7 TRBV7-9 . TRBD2 TGTGCCAGCAGCTCCGGGACTAGCGGCCAATACGAGCAGTACTTC CASSSGTSGQYEQYF
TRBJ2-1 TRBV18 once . TGTGCCAGCTCACCGCCCGAGACAGTCTACAATGAGCAGTTCTTC CASSPPETVYNEQFF
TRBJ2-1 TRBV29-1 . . TGCAGCGTAAAATCCGGGACAGCGGGAAGGAATGAGCAGTTCTTC CSVKSGTAGRNEQFF
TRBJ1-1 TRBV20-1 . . TGCAGTGCTATCCCCGGGGGGACTGAAGCTTTCTTT CSAIPGGTEAFF
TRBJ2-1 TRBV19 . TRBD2 TGTGCCGCAGGGGGGCTAGCGGGAGTCGGTGAGCAGTTCTTC CAAGGLAGVGEQFF
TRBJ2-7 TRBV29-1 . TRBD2 TGCAGCGTTGAAGGGACTAGCGGGACCTCCTACGAGCAGTACTTC CSVEGTSGTSYEQYF
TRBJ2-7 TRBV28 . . TGTGCCACCTTCTCCCGGCTCTCCGAGCAGTACTTC CATFSRLSEQYF
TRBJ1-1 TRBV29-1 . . TGCAGCGTTGAATCTAGAAAGAACACTGAAGCTTTCTTT CSVESRKNTEAFF
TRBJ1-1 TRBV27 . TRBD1 TGTGCCAGCAGAAGACAGGGGGTGAACACTGAAGCTTTCTTT CASRRQGVNTEAFF